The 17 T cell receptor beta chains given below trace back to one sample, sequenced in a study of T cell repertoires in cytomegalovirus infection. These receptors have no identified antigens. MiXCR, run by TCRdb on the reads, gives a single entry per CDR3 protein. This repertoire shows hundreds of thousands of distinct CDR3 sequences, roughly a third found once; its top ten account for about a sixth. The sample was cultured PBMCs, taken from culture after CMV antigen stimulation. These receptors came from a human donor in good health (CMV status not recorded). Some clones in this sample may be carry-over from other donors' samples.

The CDR3 DNA reads as TGTGCCAGCAGCTTGGGTCTGGGGGTAGTTGGCTACACCTTC. Its protein is CASSLGLGVVGYTF. The chain carries TRBV7-2 and TRBJ1-2, with a weak D call TRBD1 (5 bases). The V end lost 3 bases, the J end lost 7 bases, and 15 bases lay between the germline ends. Germline assignment: CDR1 SGHTA and CDR2 FQGNSA. The CDR3 loop spans 14 amino acids.

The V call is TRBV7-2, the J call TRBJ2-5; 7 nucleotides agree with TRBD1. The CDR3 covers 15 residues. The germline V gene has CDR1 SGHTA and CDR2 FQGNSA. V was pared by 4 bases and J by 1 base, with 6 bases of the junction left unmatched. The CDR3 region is CASSSIGQVQETQYF. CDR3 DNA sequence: TGTGCCAGCAGCTCCATAGGACAGGTCCAAGAGACCCAGTACTTC.

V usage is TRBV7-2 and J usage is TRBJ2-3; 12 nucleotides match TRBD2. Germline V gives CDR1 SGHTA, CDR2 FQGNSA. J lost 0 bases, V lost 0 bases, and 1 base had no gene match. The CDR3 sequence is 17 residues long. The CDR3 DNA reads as TGTGCCAGCAGCTTAGCGGGACTAGCGGGCAGCACAGATACGCAGTATTTT. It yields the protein CASSLAGLAGSTDTQYF. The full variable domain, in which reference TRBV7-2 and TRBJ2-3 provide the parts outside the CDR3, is GAGVSQSPSNKVTEKGKDVELRCDPISGHTALYWYRQSLGQGLEFLIYFQGNSAPDKSGLPSDRFSAERTGGSVSTLTIQRTQQEDSAVYLCASSLAGLAGSTDTQYFGPGTRLTVL.

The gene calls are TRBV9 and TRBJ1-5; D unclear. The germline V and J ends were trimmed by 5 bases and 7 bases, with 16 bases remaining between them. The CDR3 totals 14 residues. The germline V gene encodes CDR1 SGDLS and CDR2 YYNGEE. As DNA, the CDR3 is TGTGCCAGCAGTAACGGGGAGTCTCGCCAGCCCCAGCATTTT. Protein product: CASSNGESRQPQHF.

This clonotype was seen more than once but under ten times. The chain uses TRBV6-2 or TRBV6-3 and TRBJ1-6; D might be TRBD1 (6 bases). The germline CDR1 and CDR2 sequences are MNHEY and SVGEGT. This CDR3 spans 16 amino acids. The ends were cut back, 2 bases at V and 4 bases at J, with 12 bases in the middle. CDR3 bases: TGTGCCAGCAGTTACGGCCCGGGACAATATAATTCACCCCTCCACTTT. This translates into CASSYGPGQYNSPLHF.

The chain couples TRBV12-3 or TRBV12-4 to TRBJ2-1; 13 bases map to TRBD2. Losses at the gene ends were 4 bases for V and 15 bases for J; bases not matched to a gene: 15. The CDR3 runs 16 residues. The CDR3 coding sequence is TGTGCCAGCAGTTCCAAACTAGCGGGAGGGCCGGGGGTAGGGTTCTTC. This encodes CASSSKLAGGPGVGFF.

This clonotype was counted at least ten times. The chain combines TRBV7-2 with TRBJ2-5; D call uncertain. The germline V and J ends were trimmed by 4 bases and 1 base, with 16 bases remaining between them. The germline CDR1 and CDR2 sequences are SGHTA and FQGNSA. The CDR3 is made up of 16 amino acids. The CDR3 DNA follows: TGTGCCAGCAGCTCCATACCCACTGGGCTCCAAGAGACCCAGTACTTC. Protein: CASSSIPTGLQETQYF.

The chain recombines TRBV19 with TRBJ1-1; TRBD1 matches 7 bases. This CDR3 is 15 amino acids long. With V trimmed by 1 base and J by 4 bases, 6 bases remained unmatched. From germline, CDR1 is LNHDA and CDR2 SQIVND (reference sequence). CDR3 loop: CASSIAGAGGTEAFF. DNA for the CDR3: TGTGCCAGTAGTATAGCCGGAGCAGGGGGCACTGAAGCTTTCTTT.

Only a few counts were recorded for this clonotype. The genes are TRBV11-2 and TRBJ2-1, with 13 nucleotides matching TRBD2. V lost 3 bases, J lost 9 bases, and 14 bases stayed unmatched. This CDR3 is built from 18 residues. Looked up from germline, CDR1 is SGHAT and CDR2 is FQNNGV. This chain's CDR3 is CASSFFSRTSGSVGEQFF. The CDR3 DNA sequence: TGTGCCAGCAGCTTTTTTTCCCGGACTAGCGGGAGCGTTGGTGAGCAGTTCTTC. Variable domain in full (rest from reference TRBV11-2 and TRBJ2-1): EAGVAQSPRYKIIEKRQSVAFWCNPISGHATLYWYQQILGQGPKLLIQFQNNGVVDDSQLPKDRFSAERLKGVDSTLKIQPAKLEDSAVYLCASSFFSRTSGSVGEQFFGPGTRLTVL.

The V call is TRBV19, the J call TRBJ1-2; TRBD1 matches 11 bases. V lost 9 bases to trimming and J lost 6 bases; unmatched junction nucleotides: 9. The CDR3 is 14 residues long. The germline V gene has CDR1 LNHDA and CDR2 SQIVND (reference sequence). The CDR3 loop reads CASLPGQGADGYTF. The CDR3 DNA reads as TGTGCCAGCCTCCCTGGACAGGGGGCCGATGGCTACACCTTC.

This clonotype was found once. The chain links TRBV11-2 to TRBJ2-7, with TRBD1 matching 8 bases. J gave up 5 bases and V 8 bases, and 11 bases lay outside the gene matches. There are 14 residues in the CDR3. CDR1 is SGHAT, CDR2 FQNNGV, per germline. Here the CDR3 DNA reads TGTGCCAGCGCAATAACGGACAGGGTGAACGAGCAGTACTTC. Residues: CASAITDRVNEQYF.

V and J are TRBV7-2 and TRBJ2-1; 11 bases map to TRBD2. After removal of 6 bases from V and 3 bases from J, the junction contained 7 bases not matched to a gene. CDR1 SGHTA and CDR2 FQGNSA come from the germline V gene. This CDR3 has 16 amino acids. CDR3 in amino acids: CASRSGLAGHYNEQFF. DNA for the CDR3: TGTGCCAGCAGAAGCGGACTAGCGGGCCACTACAATGAGCAGTTCTTC. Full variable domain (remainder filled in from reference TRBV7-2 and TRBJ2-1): GAGVSQSPSNKVTEKGKDVELRCDPISGHTALYWYRQSLGQGLEFLIYFQGNSAPDKSGLPSDRFSAERTGGSVSTLTIQRTQQEDSAVYLCASRSGLAGHYNEQFFGPGTRLTVL.

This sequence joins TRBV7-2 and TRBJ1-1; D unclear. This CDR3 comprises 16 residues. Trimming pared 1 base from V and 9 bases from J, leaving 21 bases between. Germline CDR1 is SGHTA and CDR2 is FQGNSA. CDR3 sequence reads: CASSLVSAGLTPQAFF. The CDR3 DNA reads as TGTGCCAGCAGCTTAGTTTCGGCAGGCCTCACCCCGCAAGCTTTCTTT. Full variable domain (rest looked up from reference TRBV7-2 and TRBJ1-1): GAGVSQSPSNKVTEKGKDVELRCDPISGHTALYWYRQSLGQGLEFLIYFQGNSAPDKSGLPSDRFSAERTGGSVSTLTIQRTQQEDSAVYLCASSLVSAGLTPQAFFGQGTRLTVV.

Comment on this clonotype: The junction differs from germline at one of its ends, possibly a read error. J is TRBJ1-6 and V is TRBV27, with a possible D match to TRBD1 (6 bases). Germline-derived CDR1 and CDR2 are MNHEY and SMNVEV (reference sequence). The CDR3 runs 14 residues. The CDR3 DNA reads TGTGCCAGCAGTTCAGGGACATATAGTTCACCCCTCCACTTT. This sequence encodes CASSSGTYSSPLHF.

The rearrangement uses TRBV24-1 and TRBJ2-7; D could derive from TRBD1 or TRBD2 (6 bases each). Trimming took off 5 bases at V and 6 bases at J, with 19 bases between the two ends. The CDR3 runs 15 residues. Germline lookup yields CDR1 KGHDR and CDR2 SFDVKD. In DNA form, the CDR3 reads TGTGCCACCAGTGGAAGGGGGGCAGGGCTTAGCGAGCAGTACTTC. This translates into CATSGRGAGLSEQYF.

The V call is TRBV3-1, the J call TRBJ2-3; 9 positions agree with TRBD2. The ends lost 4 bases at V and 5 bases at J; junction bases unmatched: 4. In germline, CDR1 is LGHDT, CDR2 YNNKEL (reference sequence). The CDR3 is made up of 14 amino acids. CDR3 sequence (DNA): TGTGCCAGCAGCCTAGCGGGGGCCCAAGATACGCAGTATTTT. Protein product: CASSLAGAQDTQYF.

The CDR3 reads CAISESRVGNQPQHF. CDR3 coding DNA: TGTGCCATCAGTGAATCCAGGGTAGGCAATCAGCCCCAGCATTTT. This chain connects TRBV10-3 to TRBJ1-5; D perhaps matches TRBD1 (5 bases). Trimming took 3 bases from V and 2 from J, leaving 11 bases between them. The CDR3 is made up of 15 amino acids. The germline gives CDR1 ENHRY, CDR2 SYGVKD.